This entry concerns a single TCR beta chain. Germline V gene lookup returns CDR1 MNHEY and CDR2 SMNVEV (reference sequence). V was cut by 2 bases and J by 7 bases, with 9 bases left in between. The CDR3 extends over 13 amino acids. Sequencing was performed with immunoSEQ multiplex PCR; in TCRdb, only in-frame clones are kept and a portion is missing. The sample records around 37,000 clones, 88% being singletons. The sample comes from a study of OX40 agonist ivuxolimab in advanced cancers. Looking at the study overall: The diagnoses of dose-escalation patients were hepatocellular carcinoma, melanoma, renal cell or head and neck cancer.

The starting material was CD4+ or CD8+ T cells sorted from blood, obtained in a trial of the OX40 agonist ivuxolimab. The receptor was isolated from an adult with an advanced solid tumor such as melanoma, head and neck, liver or kidney cancer. The chain carries TRBV27 and TRBJ2-1; D remains ambiguous. CDR3 sequence (DNA): TGTGCCAGCAGTTTAAGGTACGGGAATGAGCAGTTCTTC. Encoded protein: CASSLRYGNEQFF.